Listed below are T cell receptor beta chains from one sample, sequenced in a study of cytomegalovirus exposure and HLA in healthy donors. Assay: immunoSEQ multiplex PCR; the TCRdb copy retains only in-frame clones and omits some. The sample holds fewer than 150,000 clones. The specimen was PBMCs. The receptors derive from a woman in her sixties or seventies in good health and CMV-seronegative. Each CDR3 is given without its conserved first and last residue. The D gene is left open where the match is weak.

D gene: .
V gene: TRBV18
CDR3 protein: ASSPLSESSGANVLT

D gene: TRBD1
V gene: TRBV28
CDR3 protein: ASSRQGAAQPQH

D gene: .
V gene: TRBV2
CDR3 protein: ATPGPNGQPYEQY

D gene: TRBD1
V gene: TRBV6-5
CDR3 protein: AKGQLMNTEAF

D gene: .
V gene: TRBV28
CDR3 protein: ASSLGAREKLF

D gene: TRBD1
V gene: TRBV19
CDR3 protein: ASSLWTGGSVGELF

D gene: .
V gene: TRBV29-1
CDR3 protein: SAIGTPQHEQF

D gene: TRBD2
V gene: TRBV27
CDR3 protein: ASRPRASGVADTQY

D gene: TRBD2
V gene: TRBV11-2
CDR3 protein: ASSGQRERDEQF

D gene: .
V gene: TRBV25-1
CDR3 protein: ASSEVGLEGEQY

D gene: TRBD2
V gene: TRBV9
CDR3 protein: ASSVGTSGSDFQY

D gene: TRBD1
V gene: TRBV19
CDR3 protein: ASSARQGNTEAF

D gene: .
V gene: TRBV5-1
CDR3 protein: ASSADRYSYNEQF

D gene: .
V gene: TRBV28
CDR3 protein: ASSLGQNNSPLH

D gene: TRBD2
V gene: TRBV23-1
CDR3 protein: ASTSKDGRAADTQY

D gene: .
V gene: TRBV11-2
CDR3 protein: ASSVTGNTEAF

D gene: .
V gene: TRBV10-1
CDR3 protein: ASSVLGGYEQF

D gene: .
V gene: TRBV7-7
CDR3 protein: ASSPGFGTDTQY

D gene: .
V gene: TRBV28
CDR3 protein: ASSLPPRETQY

D gene: TRBD1
V gene: TRBV4-1
CDR3 protein: ASSHGQGARYEQY

D gene: TRBD1
V gene: TRBV10-3
CDR3 protein: AIGQVHEQY

D gene: .
V gene: TRBV7-9
CDR3 protein: ASSREGDSNQPQH

D gene: TRBD1
V gene: TRBV5-4
CDR3 protein: ASSLRSQGNYGYT

D gene: TRBD1
V gene: TRBV2
CDR3 protein: ASRSLGQGDNEQF

D gene: .
V gene: TRBV15
CDR3 protein: ATSRDAGSGNTIY

D gene: .
V gene: TRBV5-1
CDR3 protein: ASSLALGVRSTDTQY

D gene: TRBD1
V gene: TRBV6-5
CDR3 protein: ASTRTGEGYT

D gene: .
V gene: TRBV6-1
CDR3 protein: ASSDLTGSNEQF

D gene: TRBD2
V gene: TRBV6-1
CDR3 protein: ASSGGTSGSYEQY

D gene: .
V gene: TRBV6-5
CDR3 protein: ASSSRDNQPQH

D gene: TRBD1
V gene: TRBV10-3
CDR3 protein: AISEGRQGDGYT

D gene: .
V gene: TRBV11-3
CDR3 protein: ASSLDFAENTEAF

D gene: TRBD1
V gene: TRBV27
CDR3 protein: ASIPFQGAKDTEAF

D gene: TRBD2
V gene: TRBV7-3
CDR3 protein: ASSLTLAGGTLDTQY

D gene: .
V gene: TRBV4-1
CDR3 protein: ASSQENRAAGELF

D gene: TRBD2
V gene: TRBV6-4
CDR3 protein: ASSERPSGIGSYNEQF

D gene: .
V gene: TRBV29-1
CDR3 protein: SALNHRDIDSGPNTEAF

D gene: .
V gene: TRBV2
CDR3 protein: ASAGGNTIY

D gene: TRBD2
V gene: TRBV9
CDR3 protein: ASSGSGTSYEQY

D gene: TRBD1
V gene: TRBV6-1
CDR3 protein: ASRVQGATEAF

D gene: TRBD1
V gene: TRBV7-8
CDR3 protein: ASSTRDRYSTEAF

D gene: .
V gene: TRBV7-9
CDR3 protein: ASSLRNEGNQPQH

D gene: .
V gene: TRBV2
CDR3 protein: ASKPGITNEKLF

D gene: TRBD1
V gene: TRBV10-3
CDR3 protein: AIATGGDYGYT

D gene: .
V gene: TRBV6-5
CDR3 protein: ASSYLRGSDNYGYT

D gene: .
V gene: TRBV21-1
CDR3 protein: ASSKSPALSGIPYNSPLH

D gene: TRBD2
V gene: TRBV5-1
CDR3 protein: ASSLDLAGAETQY

D gene: .
V gene: TRBV5-4
CDR3 protein: ASSSLEGELF

D gene: .
V gene: TRBV28
CDR3 protein: ASSHEGKGSYEQY

D gene: .
V gene: TRBV27
CDR3 protein: APQGGLSSYEQY

D gene: TRBD1
V gene: TRBV28
CDR3 protein: ASKGRGLIETQY

D gene: .
V gene: TRBV7-9
CDR3 protein: ASTLSGSLLF

D gene: TRBD1
V gene: TRBV10-3
CDR3 protein: AISPPGQGDNEQF

D gene: TRBD2
V gene: TRBV28
CDR3 protein: ASSSGLAGGDTQY

D gene: .
V gene: TRBV21-1
CDR3 protein: ASSPGQIYNEQF

D gene: .
V gene: TRBV29-1
CDR3 protein: SAGHAGLQETQY